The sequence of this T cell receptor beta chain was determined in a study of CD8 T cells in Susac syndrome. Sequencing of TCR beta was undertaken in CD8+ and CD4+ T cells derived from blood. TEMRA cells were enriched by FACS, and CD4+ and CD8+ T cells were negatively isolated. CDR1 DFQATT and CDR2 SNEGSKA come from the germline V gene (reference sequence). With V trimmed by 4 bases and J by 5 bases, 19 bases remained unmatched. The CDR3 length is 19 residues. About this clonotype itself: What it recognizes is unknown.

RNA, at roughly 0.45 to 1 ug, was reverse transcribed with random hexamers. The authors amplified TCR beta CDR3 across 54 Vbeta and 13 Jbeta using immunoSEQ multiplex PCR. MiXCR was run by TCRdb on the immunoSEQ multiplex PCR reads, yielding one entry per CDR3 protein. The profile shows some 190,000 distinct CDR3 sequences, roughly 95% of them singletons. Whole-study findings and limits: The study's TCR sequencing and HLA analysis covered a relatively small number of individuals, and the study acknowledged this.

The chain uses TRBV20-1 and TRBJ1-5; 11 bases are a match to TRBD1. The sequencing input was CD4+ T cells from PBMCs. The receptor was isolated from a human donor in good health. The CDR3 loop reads CSAKGTGGYIPTPDQPQHF. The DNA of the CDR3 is TGCAGTGCTAAAGGGACAGGGGGTTACATCCCTACGCCCGATCAGCCCCAGCATTTT.